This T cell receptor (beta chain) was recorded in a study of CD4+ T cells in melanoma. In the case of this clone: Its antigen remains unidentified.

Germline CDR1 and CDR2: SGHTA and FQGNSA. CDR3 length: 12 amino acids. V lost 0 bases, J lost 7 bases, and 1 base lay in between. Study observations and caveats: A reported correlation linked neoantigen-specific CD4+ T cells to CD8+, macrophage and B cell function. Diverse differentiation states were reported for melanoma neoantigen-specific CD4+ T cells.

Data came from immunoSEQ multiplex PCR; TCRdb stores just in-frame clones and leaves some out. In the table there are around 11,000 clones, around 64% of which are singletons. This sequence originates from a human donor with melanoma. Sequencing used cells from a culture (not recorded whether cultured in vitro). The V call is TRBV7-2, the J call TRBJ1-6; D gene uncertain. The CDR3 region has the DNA TGTGCCAGCAGCTTAGCCAATTCACCCCTCCACTTT. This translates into CASSLANSPLHF.